A single sample gave rise to the 16 T cell receptor beta chains below, sequenced in a study of T cells in tuberculosis. Using immunoSEQ multiplex PCR, the repertoire was profiled, and TCRdb retains in-frame clones only, with some absent. The data hold some 34,000 clones, with 85% to 95% observed a single time. Material: PBMCs. The receptors were sampled from a donor aged 5 to 30 with latent tuberculosis or without tuberculosis infection. Some clones in this sample may be carry-over from other donors' samples.

In this sample, this clone turned up once. This chain links TRBV2 with TRBJ2-4; a weak D match, TRBD1 (5 bases). This CDR3 spans 15 amino acids. Trimming removed 6 bases at V and 0 bases at J, with 12 bases between. Germline CDR1 SNHLY, CDR2 FYNNEI. CDR3 in amino acids: CASRNTTVAKNIQYF. DNA of the CDR3: TGTGCCAGCAGGAATACGACAGTAGCCAAAAACATTCAGTACTTC.

V is TRBV6-1 and J is TRBJ1-1, with D perhaps matching TRBD1 (6 bases). Per the germline V gene, CDR1 is MNHNS and CDR2 is SASEGT. This CDR3 region has 15 residues. The V and J ends lost 5 bases and 2 bases respectively, with 15 bases between them. DNA of the CDR3: TGTGCCAGCAGTAGGACAGTTCTCTTTAACACTGAAGCTTTCTTT. This sequence encodes CASSRTVLFNTEAFF.

The genes are TRBV5-1 and TRBJ2-7; D gene unclear. In germline, CDR1 is SGHRS, CDR2 YFSETQ. The CDR3 runs 12 residues. The V end lost 4 bases, the J end lost 0 bases, and 5 bases lay between the germline ends. CDR3 DNA: TGCGCCAGCAGCGCGAGCTCCTACGAGCAGTACTTC. It specifies CASSASSYEQYF.

The V call is TRBV5-1, the J call TRBJ1-6; the match to TRBD1 covers 7 bases. The length of the CDR3 is 14 residues. The germline V gene has CDR1 SGHRS and CDR2 YFSETQ. The junction had 1 base not matched to a gene; V was cut back by 0 bases and J by 7 bases. CDR3 region: CASSLGQGNSPLHF. In nucleotides, the CDR3 is TGCGCCAGCAGCTTGGGACAGGGCAATTCACCCCTCCACTTT.

This chain connects TRBV27 to TRBJ1-4, with D possibly matching TRBD1 (5 bases). Between the trimmed V and J ends, which lost 6 bases and 7 bases, there was a span of 12 bases. The V gene's germline CDR1 is MNHEY and CDR2 SMNVEV (reference sequence). The CDR3 totals 13 residues. In DNA form, the CDR3 reads TGTGCCAGCAGCCAGGGTTGGGGTGAAAAACTGTTTTTT. Its translation is CASSQGWGEKLFF.

This clone was picked up one time. This rearrangement joins TRBV21-1 to TRBJ1-3; the table gives TRBD1 as D, unverified against the DNA. TRBV21-1 is marked as a pseudogene. The CDR3 has 16 amino acids. The CDR3 region is CASSKGGRSSGNTIYF. The CDR3, as DNA: TGTGCCAGCAGCAAAGGGGGGCGCAGCTCTGGAAACACCATATATTTT.

This chain connects TRBV7-6 to TRBJ2-7; possibly TRBD1 for D (5 bases). Between the trimmed V and J ends, which lost 5 bases and 4 bases, there was a span of 15 bases. CDR1 SGHVS and CDR2 FNYEAQ come from the germline V gene. This CDR3 is 14 amino acids long. DNA for the CDR3: TGTGCCAGCAGCCCTAGTCCAGGGTCGTACGAGCAGTACTTC. It codes for CASSPSPGSYEQYF.

J is TRBJ1-5 and V is TRBV5-3, with D perhaps TRBD1 (5 bases). TRBV5-3 is an ORF for which the function is uncertain. The length of the CDR3 is 13 residues. V lost 6 bases and J lost 3, with 10 bases in between. The CDR3 DNA reads TGTGCCAGAAAAAGGGGTTACAATCAGCCCCAGCATTTT. Protein: CARKRGYNQPQHF.

This clone was observed once. The gene calls are TRBV13 and TRBJ2-7, with 8 bases identical to TRBD1. V gave up 6 bases and J gave up 2 bases; unmatched junction bases: 9. Germline V gene lookup returns CDR1 PRHDT and CDR2 FYEKMQ (reference sequence). This CDR3 has 15 residues. The CDR3 reads CASRKDRDRTYEQYF. The CDR3 DNA follows: TGTGCCAGCAGAAAGGACAGGGACCGCACCTACGAGCAGTACTTC. Variable domain in full (rest from reference TRBV13 and TRBJ2-7): AAGVIQSPRHLIKEKRETATLKCYPIPRHDTVYWYQQGPGQDPQFLISFYEKMQSDKGSIPDRFSAQQFSDYHSELNMSSLELGDSALYFCASRKDRDRTYEQYFGPGTRLTVT.

This chain connects TRBV7-9 to TRBJ1-4; 7 nucleotides align to TRBD1. V was pared by 8 bases and J by 7 bases, with 7 bases of the junction left unmatched. Germline V gives CDR1 SEHNR, CDR2 FQNEAQ (reference sequence). The CDR3 is made up of 13 amino acids. CDR3 DNA sequence: TGTGCCAGCCCACAGGGGAATGGTGAAAAACTGTTTTTT. Its protein is CASPQGNGEKLFF.

The chain recombines TRBV28 with TRBJ1-2; no firm D call. CDR3 size: 10 residues. Trimming left V 4 bases short and J 8 bases short, with 5 bases between. Germline V lookup: CDR1 MDHEN, CDR2 SYDVKM. In DNA form, the CDR3 reads TGTGCCAGCAGTTCCCAGGGCTACACCTTC. As protein: CASSSQGYTF.

This clone came up once. The chain combines TRBV10-3 with TRBJ1-1; TRBD1 matches at 9 bases. J lost 0 bases, V lost 6 bases, and 5 bases had no gene match. Germline values: CDR1 ENHRY, CDR2 SYGVKD. This CDR3 has 15 amino acids. CDR3 amino acids: CAISGQGTVNTEAFF. The CDR3 nucleotides are TGTGCCATCAGCGGACAGGGGACCGTGAACACTGAAGCTTTCTTT.

Comments on this clone: This same CDR3 is encoded by further DNA sequences in the sample. V is TRBV2 and J is TRBJ1-1, with D unclear. Trimming removed 1 base at V and 1 base at J, with 4 bases between. The CDR3 runs to 13 residues. CDR1 is SNHLY and CDR2 is FYNNEI in the germline V gene. The CDR3 DNA reads TGTGCCAGCAGTGAAGTAGAGAACACTGAAGCTTTCTTT. Translation: CASSEVENTEAFF.

V is TRBV7-2 and J is TRBJ2-1; 8 nucleotides match TRBD2. CDR1 is SGHTA and CDR2 is FQGNSA in the germline V gene. CDR3 size: 15 residues. J was trimmed by 9 bases and V by 1 base; bases with no gene match: 8. CDR3 residues: CASSLEGLGMSEQFF. DNA of the CDR3: TGTGCCAGCAGCTTAGAGGGACTAGGGATGAGTGAGCAGTTCTTC. Supplemented by reference TRBV7-2 and TRBJ2-1, the full variable domain reads GAGVSQSPSNKVTEKGKDVELRCDPISGHTALYWYRQSLGQGLEFLIYFQGNSAPDKSGLPSDRFSAERTGGSVSTLTIQRTQQEDSAVYLCASSLEGLGMSEQFFGPGTRLTVL.

The V gene is TRBV7-9, the J gene TRBJ2-2, with 9 nucleotides matching TRBD1. The germline V gene has CDR1 SEHNR and CDR2 FQNEAQ (reference sequence). The V gene end was trimmed by 4 bases and the J gene end by 6 bases; junction bases not matched to a gene: 6. The CDR3 spans 15 residues. The CDR3 is CASSSGDRVAGELFF. For the CDR3, the DNA is TGTGCCAGCAGCTCCGGGGACAGGGTGGCCGGGGAGCTGTTTTTT.

V and J are TRBV5-1 and TRBJ1-1, with no clear D. This CDR3 is 15 amino acids long. Germline loops: CDR1 SGHRS, CDR2 YFSETQ. V dropped 0 bases and J dropped 5 bases, with 14 bases sitting between them. The CDR3: CASSLAVGVRTEAFF. In DNA, the CDR3 is TGCGCCAGCAGCTTGGCCGTCGGGGTAAGAACTGAAGCTTTCTTT.